The sequence of this T cell receptor beta chain was determined in a study of T cell changes during pregnancy in multiple sclerosis. Libraries were prepared by immunoSEQ multiplex PCR; TCRdb keeps only in-frame clonotypes and omits some of them. The sample comprises tens of thousands of clones, roughly 93% of which are singletons, and more than 1.5% rests with the top ten. V was pared by 9 bases and J by 2 bases, with 8 bases of the junction left unmatched. The CDR3 loop spans 14 amino acids. Looked up from germline, CDR1 is MDHEN and CDR2 is SYDVKM. Sample: peripheral blood, taken after pregnancy. The clonotype comes from a female donor with multiple sclerosis, enrolled in a pregnancy study. The chain has TRBV28 and TRBJ2-3; the match to TRBD1 covers 7 bases. CDR3 bases: TGTGCCAGTACTCCAGGGGGATCCACAGATACGCAGTATTTT. This encodes CASTPGGSTDTQYF.